One and the same sample provided the 5 T cell receptor beta chains below, sequenced in a study of Graves' ophthalmopathy and Graves' hyperthyroidism. RNA transcripts yielded amplified TCR beta CDR3 regions. Following a first-round RT-PCR that used HTBI primers, a second-round multiplex PCR was carried out. Each CDR3 protein gets one entry after TCRdb re-called the multiplex PCR reads with MiXCR. The table lists more than 1,000,000 distinct CDR3 sequences, about 35% of them singletons, with 11% in the top ten. The sequenced material came from peripheral blood or thyroid tissue (not recorded which). Every receptor here comes from an adult man with Graves' hyperthyroidism.

This clonotype was seen at least ten times. This chain connects TRBV24-1 to TRBJ1-6, with TRBD1 matching over 7 bases. The V gene's germline CDR1 is KGHDR and CDR2 SFDVKD. V lost 6 bases to trimming and J lost 10 bases; unmatched junction nucleotides: 8. The CDR3 runs to 14 residues. CDR3 DNA: TGTGCCACCAGTCATGGACAGGTTGGGTCACCCCTCCACTTT. This translates into CATSHGQVGSPLHF.

This clonotype was seen ten or more times. The chain has TRBV5-1 and TRBJ1-3; D gene uncertain. V was shortened by 0 bases and J by 0 bases, with 7 bases between the two germline ends. This CDR3 has 15 amino acids. CDR1 and CDR2 from the germline V gene are SGHRS and YFSETQ. The DNA of the CDR3 is TGCGCCAGCAGCTTGGCGGCAGGCTCTGGAAACACCATATATTTT. This translates into CASSLAAGSGNTIYF.

About this clonotype: A read error may explain this, as a much larger clone is one base away. It is unclear where the CDR3 begins or ends on the DNA, so no DNA is shown, and the CDR3 is as TCRdb lists it. The chain uses TRBV7-8 and TRBJ1-1; the D segment call TRBD1 is taken from the table without a DNA check. The CDR3 spans 15 residues, counting both ends. The germline gives CDR1 SGHVS, CDR2 FQNEAQ. CDR3 residues: CASRWGVAEGTEAYF.

This clonotype was counted a few times. V and J are TRBV4-2 and TRBJ2-7, with D possibly TRBD1 on 6 matching bases. CDR1 and CDR2 (germline): LGHNA, YNFKEQ. The CDR3 is 16 amino acids. V was cut by 0 bases and J by 4 bases, with 16 bases left in between. CDR3 nucleotides: TGTGCCAGCAGCCAAGATTGGGGCCAGGGGAATTACGAGCAGTACTTC. This encodes CASSQDWGQGNYEQYF.

The genes are TRBV3-2 and TRBJ1-3; TRBD1, the D gene given by the table, was not confirmed from the DNA. TRBV3-2 is deemed a pseudogene. The CDR3 loop spans 15 amino acids. The CDR3 DNA is TGTGCCACCAGCAGGGACCGGCCCGGGGGAAACACCATATATTTT. Its protein is CATSRDRPGGNTIYF.